These 30 T cell receptor beta chains were all obtained from the same sample, sequenced in a study of beta chain features in type 1 diabetes. Study-wide results and caveats: Moderately but significantly shorter TCRB CDR3s were found in Type 1 diabetes patients in all four CD4+ subsets.

Of the isolated RNA, all was reverse transcribed, and so the sequenced material was expressed TCRB transcripts. Measured with immunoSEQ multiplex PCR; TCRdb has only the in-frame clones, and not every one. The sample has over 650,000 clones, over 12% seen once; the top ten hold approximately 0.043%. Their recognized antigens are unknown. Sequenced material: naive CD4+ T cells from blood. Source of these receptors: a man between 18 and 35 years old with type 1 diabetes.

V is TRBV10-3 and J is TRBJ2-2, with D possibly being TRBD1 (5 bases). The CDR3 runs to 14 residues. V gave up 3 bases and J gave up 4 bases, with 9 bases separating them. In germline, CDR1 is ENHRY, CDR2 SYGVKD. CDR3 region: CAISDRVGTGELFF. The CDR3 DNA sequence: TGTGCCATCAGTGACAGGGTGGGCACCGGGGAGCTGTTTTTT.

The chain couples TRBV28 to TRBJ2-3, with 15 bases that match TRBD2. Germline CDR1 reads MDHEN; CDR2 reads SYDVKM. J was trimmed by 1 base and V by 5 bases; bases with no gene match: 7. CDR3 length: 18 residues. The CDR3 sequence: CASSLGLAGGQGTDTQYF. CDR3 nucleotide sequence: TGTGCCAGCAGTCTCGGACTAGCGGGGGGGCAGGGCACAGATACGCAGTATTTT.

This clone was detected only a few times. This CDR3 reads CASSPSAGVGNEQFF. CDR3 nucleotides: TGTGCCAGCTCACCATCGGCAGGGGTCGGGAATGAGCAGTTCTTC. The gene calls are TRBV18 and TRBJ2-1; TRBD1 is a possible D gene (6 bases). Deletions cut 2 bases from V and 7 bases from J, with 15 bases between. This CDR3 comprises 15 residues. From germline, CDR1 is KGHSH and CDR2 LQKENI.

To note about this clone: Different DNA sequences within this sample yield the same CDR3. The chain is built from TRBV6-5 and TRBJ2-7; 8 nucleotides match TRBD2. This CDR3 region has 14 residues. Trimming removed 2 bases from V and 4 bases from J; junction bases left unmatched: 4. From germline, CDR1 is MNHEY and CDR2 SVGAGI. CDR3: CASSYSGGTYEQYF. The CDR3 DNA follows: TGTGCCAGCAGTTACAGCGGGGGAACATACGAGCAGTACTTC.

The V call is TRBV6-5, the J call TRBJ2-7; 13 nucleotides agree with TRBD2. Germline V gene sequence: CDR1 MNHEY, CDR2 SVGAGI. This CDR3 has 14 amino acids. With V trimmed by 6 bases and J by 7 bases, 6 bases remained unmatched. CDR3 amino acids: CASSSGLAGVEQYF. The CDR3 DNA follows: TGTGCCAGCAGCTCCGGACTAGCGGGAGTAGAGCAGTACTTC.

A few counts support this clone. The chain is built from TRBV4-1 and TRBJ1-2; D is uncertain. Germline V gives CDR1 MGHRA, CDR2 YSYEKL. The CDR3 covers 15 residues. Trimming removed 0 bases from V and 4 bases from J, with 12 bases in between. This chain's CDR3 is CASSQDPAVLYGYTF. CDR3 nucleotides: TGCGCCAGCAGCCAAGATCCGGCGGTCCTCTATGGCTACACCTTC.

This clone was picked up a small number of times. The chain uses TRBV27 and TRBJ1-4; D unresolved. The germline V and J ends were trimmed by 6 bases and 8 bases, with 19 bases remaining between them. This CDR3 region has 15 residues. Germline V gives CDR1 MNHEY, CDR2 SMNVEV (reference sequence). DNA of the CDR3: TGTGCCAGCAGCCGGGTGGGCAGACCGCCCGAAAAACTGTTTTTT. Translated: CASSRVGRPPEKLFF.

V and J are TRBV11-2 and TRBJ2-3, with 7 bases fitting TRBD2. The CDR3 sequence is 13 residues long. V gave up 4 bases and J gave up 4 bases; unmatched junction bases: 2. The germline gives CDR1 SGHAT, CDR2 FQNNGV. Here the CDR3 reads CASSWGGSDTQYF. DNA of the CDR3: TGTGCCAGCAGCTGGGGGGGATCAGATACGCAGTATTTT.

In its sample, this clone was seen a few times. The rearrangement links TRBV29-1 to TRBJ2-3, with 7 positions matching TRBD2. Losses at the gene ends were 5 bases for V and 8 bases for J; bases not matched to a gene: 19. The CDR3 runs 16 residues. CDR1 is SQVTM and CDR2 is ANQGSEA in the germline V gene. The CDR3 DNA reads TGCAGCGTTCCTCGGGGAGGGACTCCCTCAATAGGTACGCAGTATTTT. Translated: CSVPRGGTPSIGTQYF.

In this sample, this clone turned up a few times. The CDR3 DNA reads as TGTGCCAGCTCACCGGGTGATGGCGCCCGGGATGAGCAGTTCTTC. It codes for CASSPGDGARDEQFF. V is TRBV18 and J is TRBJ2-1; D remains unclear. Looked up from germline, CDR1 is KGHSH and CDR2 is LQKENI. This CDR3 region has 15 residues. Trimming pared 3 bases from V and 8 bases from J, leaving 17 bases between.

The chain uses TRBV23-1 and TRBJ1-1; D not certain. TRBV23-1 is recorded as an ORF, its role being uncertain. Trimming removed 0 bases at V and 3 bases at J, with 11 bases between. This CDR3 is built from 15 residues. CDR3 loop: CASSQSRGTDTEAFF. The DNA for the CDR3 is TGCGCCAGCAGTCAATCGCGGGGTACGGACACTGAAGCTTTCTTT.

The chain has TRBV5-6 and TRBJ2-7; D is undetermined. CDR1 and CDR2 from the germline V gene are SGHDT and YYEEEE. The CDR3 length is 12 residues. The V and J ends lost 1 base and 4 bases respectively, with 6 bases between them. In nucleotides, the CDR3 is TGTGCCAGCAGCTTGACGCATTACGAGCAGTACTTC. It yields the protein CASSLTHYEQYF.

This clone was counted many times. At the DNA level, this CDR3 is encoded by other sequences in the same sample as well. The rearrangement uses TRBV7-9 and TRBJ1-6; D unclear. Germline CDR1 reads SEHNR; CDR2 reads FQNEAQ (reference sequence). The CDR3 is made up of 11 amino acids. Trimming stripped 1 base from V and 10 bases from J, with 2 bases between. The CDR3 here is CASSLDSPLHF. The CDR3 DNA reads as TGTGCCAGCAGCTTAGACTCACCCCTCCACTTT.

The rearrangement joins TRBV30 to TRBJ2-7; no definite D call. The CDR3 length is 14 residues. Germline loops: CDR1 GTSNPN, CDR2 SVGIG (reference sequence). Trimming took off 1 base at V and 1 base at J, with 11 bases between the two ends. In nucleotides, the CDR3 is TGTGCCTGGAGTGATATACGTTGGTCCTACGAGCAGTACTTC. It is translated as CAWSDIRWSYEQYF.

About this clone itself: The sample has other DNA sequences that encode this CDR3 too. CDR3 amino acids: CASSVDSNYGYTF. CDR3 DNA: TGTGCCAGCAGCGTTGACAGCAACTATGGCTACACCTTC. This chain uses TRBV9 with TRBJ1-2, with a tentative D call TRBD1 (5 bases). The CDR3 extends over 13 amino acids. Germline V gene sequence: CDR1 SGDLS, CDR2 YYNGEE. With 2 bases removed from V and 2 bases from J, the gap between germline ends came to 7 bases.

The chain employs TRBV7-2 and TRBJ2-3; D unclear. CDR3 length equals 15 residues. Trimming shortened V by 6 bases and J by 0 bases, and 13 bases separated the two germline ends. The germline V gene has CDR1 SGHTA and CDR2 FQGNSA. The CDR3 nucleotides read TGTGCCAGCAGACCGAGTCCCGGTAGCACAGATACGCAGTATTTT. Amino acids: CASRPSPGSTDTQYF.

This clone was counted between two and nine times. The V gene is TRBV5-4, the J gene TRBJ2-2; 11 bases fit TRBD2. In germline, CDR1 is SGHNT, CDR2 YYREEE (reference sequence). This CDR3 is built from 16 residues. The V segment lost 3 bases and the J segment 6 bases; nucleotides outside the gene matches: 7. CDR3 DNA sequence: TGTGCCAGCAGCTCTCTAGCGGGAGGACCCCCCGGGGAGCTGTTTTTT. This encodes CASSSLAGGPPGELFF.

The rearrangement links TRBV2 to TRBJ2-1; D not resolved. V was shortened by 4 bases and J by 9 bases, with 19 bases between the two germline ends. Germline CDR1 is SNHLY and CDR2 is FYNNEI. The CDR3 extends over 15 amino acids. This CDR3 reads CASSGRPLSYGEQFF. Here the CDR3 DNA reads TGTGCCAGCAGTGGGCGTCCTCTAAGTTATGGTGAGCAGTTCTTC. The whole variable domain, filled in from reference TRBV2 and TRBJ2-1, reads EPEVTQTPSHQVTQMGQEVILRCVPISNHLYFYWYRQILGQKVEFLVSFYNNEISEKSEIFDDQFSVERPDGSNFTLKIRSTKLEDSAMYFCASSGRPLSYGEQFFGPGTRLTVL.

J is TRBJ2-2 and V is TRBV23-1, with TRBD1 matching over 12 bases. TRBV23-1 is marked as an open reading frame, function uncertain. V gave up 2 bases and J gave up 7 bases; unmatched junction bases: 8. The CDR3 is made up of 17 amino acids. The CDR3, as DNA: TGCGCCAGCAGTCAACCCGGGACAGGGGGCGTAGGCGGGGAGCTGTTTTTT. Amino acid sequence: CASSQPGTGGVGGELFF.

This clone was detected a few times. The same CDR3 is also encoded by other DNA sequences in this sample. CDR3 protein: CASSLGTSSYNEQFF. The CDR3 DNA follows: TGTGCCAGCAGCTTAGGGACTAGCTCCTACAATGAGCAGTTCTTC. The rearrangement uses TRBV7-2 and TRBJ2-1; 7 nucleotides align to TRBD2. This CDR3 contains 15 residues. CDR1 and CDR2 (germline): SGHTA, FQGNSA. The V segment lost 1 base and the J segment 0 bases; nucleotides outside the gene matches: 0. Supplemented by reference TRBV7-2 and TRBJ2-1, the full variable domain reads GAGVSQSPSNKVTEKGKDVELRCDPISGHTALYWYRQSLGQGLEFLIYFQGNSAPDKSGLPSDRFSAERTGGSVSTLTIQRTQQEDSAVYLCASSLGTSSYNEQFFGPGTRLTVL.

This clone was seen a handful of times. The chain combines TRBV30 with TRBJ2-5; tentatively, D is TRBD2 (5 bases). CDR1 is GTSNPN and CDR2 is SVGIG in the germline V gene (reference sequence). Trimming cost V 2 bases and J 1 base, with 14 bases left between them. The CDR3 is made up of 15 amino acids. CDR3 in DNA: TGTGCCTGGAGTTCCCCCGGACTGGGCCAAGAGACCCAGTACTTC. It yields the protein CAWSSPGLGQETQYF.

This clone turned up a few times. The V and J genes are TRBV4-3 and TRBJ2-1; 8 bases map to TRBD2. The CDR3 contains 13 residues. Germline V gene sequence: CDR1 LGHNA, CDR2 YSLEER. With 4 bases clipped from V and 10 bases from J, the junction kept 6 bases outside the gene matches. For the CDR3, the DNA is TGCGCCAGCAGCCGCCCCGGACTAGCCGAGCAGTTCTTC. It specifies CASSRPGLAEQFF.

The V gene is TRBV7-2, the J gene TRBJ2-1, with D hard to call. Germline V gene lookup returns CDR1 SGHTA and CDR2 FQGNSA. V lost 0 bases and J 7 bases, leaving 13 bases between the germline ends. The CDR3 sequence is 15 residues long. CDR3 nucleotides: TGTGCCAGCAGCTTAGCTATCAAACAGCTAAATGAGCAGTTCTTC. Translation: CASSLAIKQLNEQFF.

This clone was counted only a few times. The chain recombines TRBV29-1 with TRBJ1-5; 9 nucleotides align to TRBD1. There are 17 residues in the CDR3. Germline V CDR1 and CDR2: SQVTM, ANQGSEA. The V and J ends lost 7 bases and 6 bases, in that order; junction bases with no gene match: 19. This CDR3 reads CSALIAGTGLGGQPQHF. The CDR3 nucleotides read TGCAGCGCCCTAATCGCCGGGACAGGGCTTGGCGGTCAGCCCCAGCATTTT.

This clone was detected a few times. Distinct nucleotide sequences in the sample also encode this CDR3. The rearrangement joins TRBV28 to TRBJ1-5; 9 bases match TRBD1. V dropped 3 bases and J dropped 7; count of bases not matched to a gene: 4. The CDR3 has 14 amino acids. Per germline, CDR1 MDHEN and CDR2 SYDVKM. In nucleotides, the CDR3 is TGTGCCAGCAGTTTGGGACAGGGTGGCCAGCCCCAGCATTTT. This gives the protein CASSLGQGGQPQHF.

The genes are TRBV29-1 and TRBJ1-2, with 8 bases matching TRBD1. The germline gives CDR1 SQVTM, CDR2 ANQGSEA. The CDR3 spans 12 residues. The V and J ends lost 7 bases and 5 bases, in that order; junction bases with no gene match: 6. The CDR3 sequence is CSAGQAPYGYTF. The CDR3 DNA reads TGCAGCGCGGGACAGGCGCCTTATGGCTACACCTTC. Filled out from reference TRBV29-1 and TRBJ1-2, the complete variable domain reads SAVISQKPSRDICQRGTSLTIQCQVDSQVTMMFWYRQQPGQSLTLIATANQGSEATYESGFVIDKFPISRPNLTFSTLTVSNMSPEDSSIYLCSAGQAPYGYTFGSGTRLTVV.

This clone has more than one count but fewer than ten. The chain has TRBV7-9 and TRBJ2-1; D remains unclear. CDR3 length equals 14 residues. Trimming removed 2 bases at V and 3 bases at J, with 8 bases between. The germline CDR1 and CDR2 sequences are SEHNR and FQNEAQ (reference sequence). The CDR3 spells CASSLSTDYNEQFF. The CDR3 DNA sequence: TGTGCCAGCAGCTTATCTACAGACTACAATGAGCAGTTCTTC.

The sample holds a few counts of this clone. The rearrangement links TRBV2 to TRBJ2-7; D might be TRBD2 (5 bases). The CDR3 loop spans 14 amino acids. Trimming cost V 5 bases and J 3 bases, with 14 bases left between them. CDR1 SNHLY and CDR2 FYNNEI come from the germline V gene. In DNA, the CDR3 is TGTGCCAGCAGTAAGGAAAGCGGCGGCTACGAGCAGTACTTC. Translation gives CASSKESGGYEQYF.

This clone was picked up a small number of times. V is TRBV13 and J is TRBJ2-1, with unresolved D. Germline loops: CDR1 PRHDT, CDR2 FYEKMQ (reference sequence). This CDR3 has 14 residues. The V end lost 5 bases, the J end lost 5 bases, and 13 bases lay between the germline ends. CDR3 nucleotide sequence: TGTGCCAGCAGCACCCGGACGACCAACAATGAGCAGTTCTTC. Amino acid sequence: CASSTRTTNNEQFF. The variable domain in full, completed from reference TRBV13 and TRBJ2-1, reads AAGVIQSPRHLIKEKRETATLKCYPIPRHDTVYWYQQGPGQDPQFLISFYEKMQSDKGSIPDRFSAQQFSDYHSELNMSSLELGDSALYFCASSTRTTNNEQFFGPGTRLTVL.

This clone came up a few times. V gene TRBV4-3 combines with J gene TRBJ2-1; D remains ambiguous. V was shortened by 0 bases and J by 5 bases, with 8 bases between the two germline ends. Looked up from germline, CDR1 is LGHNA and CDR2 is YSLEER. This CDR3 is built from 14 residues. The CDR3 loop is CASSQDPVHNEQFF. CDR3 in DNA: TGCGCCAGCAGCCAAGACCCCGTCCACAATGAGCAGTTCTTC.